The source of this T cell receptor (beta chain) is a study of blood T cell repertoires in COVID-19. In this sample, this clone turned up once. TCRdb keeps only in-frame clones here, not all; method: immunoSEQ multiplex PCR. This repertoire shows more than 150,000 clones, roughly 89% found once; its top ten account for approximately 12%. The CDR3 has 15 residues. Germline values: CDR1 MNHEY, CDR2 SVGEGT. V dropped 2 bases and J dropped 0; count of bases not matched to a gene: 3. This chain links TRBV6-2 or TRBV6-3 with TRBJ1-1; 7 positions agree with TRBD1. The sample consisted of peripheral blood. The clonotype originates from a woman in her 70s with COVID-19, enrolled during active disease. The CDR3 DNA is TGTGCCAGCAGTTACGGGACAGCCATGAACACTGAAGCTTTCTTT. This sequence encodes CASSYGTAMNTEAFF.